What follows are 24 T cell receptor beta chains derived from one specimen sequenced in a study of sequential checkpoint blockade in melanoma. Some clones are missing from TCRdb's copy, which holds only in-frame ones; the method was immunoSEQ multiplex PCR. The table includes under 5,000 clones, about two thirds detected once. The treatment denotes: randomized to nivolumab then ipilimumab (arm A) or the reverse (arm B). The source was CD8+ T cells sorted from blood (inferred from file names), collected from a patient given nivolumab and ipilimumab in sequence. The receptors shown here come from a human donor with melanoma.

The V gene is TRBV6-1, the J gene TRBJ1-2, with 7 bases matching TRBD1. Unmatched junction bases numbered 3, after V lost 5 bases and J lost 6 bases. CDR3 length: 12 residues. Germline lookup yields CDR1 MNHNS and CDR2 SASEGT. The CDR3: CASSSGGDGYTF. In DNA, the CDR3 is TGTGCCAGCAGTTCAGGGGGAGATGGCTACACCTTC.

The chain employs TRBV27 and TRBJ2-7; possible D gene TRBD1, 5 bases. The CDR3 has 14 amino acids. From germline, CDR1 is MNHEY and CDR2 SMNVEV (reference sequence). V lost 5 bases and J 4 bases, leaving 15 bases between the germline ends. CDR3 in DNA: TGTGCCAGCAGTGCAGGGTACCCGCCTTACGAGCAGTACTTC. It specifies CASSAGYPPYEQYF.

The chain combines TRBV2 with TRBJ2-1; the match to TRBD1 covers 10 bases. CDR3 length: 14 residues. The V and J ends lost 10 bases and 5 bases, in that order; junction bases with no gene match: 8. Germline CDR1 reads SNHLY; CDR2 reads FYNNEI. CDR3 sequence reads: CAIQDRGLDNEQFF. The CDR3, as DNA: TGTGCCATTCAAGACAGGGGGCTCGACAATGAGCAGTTCTTC.

This clone was counted only a few times. The chain uses TRBV19 and TRBJ1-1, with D possibly TRBD1 on 6 matching bases. Germline lookup yields CDR1 LNHDA and CDR2 SQIVND (reference sequence). The CDR3 extends over 16 amino acids. V gave up 2 bases and J gave up 1 base, with 14 bases separating them. The CDR3 reads CASSIPSGTPNTEAFF. CDR3 coding DNA: TGTGCCAGTAGTATACCGTCCGGGACACCGAACACTGAAGCTTTCTTT.

Of note for this clone: Within the sample, other DNA sequences also encode this same CDR3. The rearrangement links TRBV4-3 to TRBJ2-7; D ambiguous. V lost 0 bases and J lost 3, with 3 bases in between. Per the germline V gene, CDR1 is LGHNA and CDR2 is YSLEER. This CDR3 region has 12 residues. The CDR3 nucleotides are TGCGCCAGCAGCCAAGATCGCTACGAGCAGTACTTC. Amino acids: CASSQDRYEQYF.

This sequence joins TRBV30 and TRBJ2-7; D might be TRBD2 (5 bases). The V end was cut by 8 bases, the J end by 3 bases, with 17 bases between. CDR3 length: 13 residues. From germline, CDR1 is GTSNPN and CDR2 SVGIG (reference sequence). In DNA, the CDR3 is TGTGCCGGGGAGTGGGCAAAGAACTACGAGCAGTACTTC. Its translation: CAGEWAKNYEQYF.

The genes are TRBV19 and TRBJ2-5; the match to TRBD2 covers 9 bases. Germline V gives CDR1 LNHDA, CDR2 SQIVND (reference sequence). The junction had 8 bases not matched to a gene; V was cut back by 4 bases and J by 8 bases. The CDR3 runs 14 residues. In DNA form, the CDR3 reads TGTGCCAGTAGTAGGCCAGCGGGGGGTGAAACCCAGTACTTC. This codes for CASSRPAGGETQYF.

The chain joins TRBV18 to TRBJ2-1; tentatively, D is TRBD2 (6 bases). From germline, CDR1 is KGHSH and CDR2 LQKENI. Trimming pared 3 bases from V and 0 bases from J, leaving 27 bases between. This CDR3 region has 21 residues. The CDR3 region has the DNA TGTGCCAGCTCACCCCCCTGGGGGACTGCCTTAGATCTTAGCTCCTACAATGAGCAGTTCTTC. As protein: CASSPPWGTALDLSSYNEQFF.

The chain uses TRBV11-3 and TRBJ2-7; the match to TRBD1 covers 9 bases. Trimming took 4 bases from V and 4 from J; bases not matched to a gene: 8. Germline assignment: CDR1 SGHNT and CDR2 YENEEA. This CDR3 comprises 15 residues. The CDR3 coding sequence is TGTGCCAGCAGCTCCGGGACAGGGTCCTTTTACGAGCAGTACTTC. Its translation is CASSSGTGSFYEQYF. Using reference TRBV11-3 and TRBJ2-7 for the parts outside the CDR3, the full variable domain is EAGVVQSPRYKIIEKKQPVAFWCNPISGHNTLYWYLQNLGQGPELLIRYENEEAVDDSQLPKDRFSAERLKGVDSTLKIQPAELGDSAVYLCASSSGTGSFYEQYFGPGTRLTVT.

V and J are TRBV12-5 and TRBJ1-3, with TRBD1 identical over 8 bases. This CDR3 region has 17 residues. Germline V CDR1 and CDR2: LGHNT, FRNRAP. V trimming: 2 bases; J trimming: 2 bases; junction bases outside the gene matches: 8. Here the CDR3 reads CASGLLGGQAPGNTIYF. DNA of the CDR3: TGTGCTAGTGGTTTGTTGGGGGGACAGGCCCCTGGAAACACCATATATTTT.

The V and J genes are TRBV28 and TRBJ1-1, with D tentatively TRBD1 (5 bases). Between the trimmed V and J ends, which lost 5 bases and 1 base, there was a span of 8 bases. Germline lookup yields CDR1 MDHEN and CDR2 SYDVKM. This CDR3 is 13 amino acids long. The CDR3 loop is CASSLDRNTEAFF. For the CDR3, the DNA is TGTGCCAGCAGTCTTGACAGGAACACTGAAGCTTTCTTT.

The chain carries TRBV6-4 and TRBJ2-3; 7 positions agree with TRBD2. Losses at the gene ends were 2 bases for V and 5 bases for J; bases not matched to a gene: 7. Germline lookup yields CDR1 MRHNA and CDR2 SNTAGT. The CDR3 is made up of 15 amino acids. The CDR3 DNA follows: TGTGCCAGCAGTGACGCCGCGGGGGTAGTAGATACGCAGTATTTT. Protein sequence: CASSDAAGVVDTQYF.

This chain connects TRBV29-1 to TRBJ1-1, with TRBD1 matching 8 bases. Germline trimming cut 6 bases from V and 3 bases from J; bases unmatched to any gene: 9. CDR3 length: 14 amino acids. CDR1 SQVTM and CDR2 ANQGSEA come from the germline V gene. The CDR3 here is CSVLPTGADTEAFF. The CDR3, as DNA: TGCAGCGTGCTCCCGACAGGGGCTGACACTGAAGCTTTCTTT.

This rearrangement joins TRBV9 to TRBJ2-5; D possibly corresponds to TRBD1 (6 bases). The assigned J gene may be wrong: the sequence end matches TRBJ2-7 better. Per the germline V gene, CDR1 is SGDLS and CDR2 is YYNGEE. The CDR3 is 15 amino acids. The CDR3 nucleotides read TGTGCCAGCAGCGCACAGGGTGGACTTGCCTACGAGCAGTACTTC. It translates to CASSAQGGLAYEQYF.

V and J are TRBV6-1 and TRBJ1-1; tentative D call: TRBD1 (6 bases). CDR1 and CDR2 from the germline V gene are MNHNS and SASEGT. V was pared by 6 bases and J by 0 bases, with 11 bases between. CDR3 length equals 14 residues. The CDR3 here is CASSGQWMNTEAFF. In DNA form, the CDR3 reads TGTGCCAGCAGCGGACAGTGGATGAACACTGAAGCTTTCTTT.

The gene calls are TRBV28 and TRBJ2-1; 12 bases are shared with TRBD2. J lost 4 bases, V lost 5 bases, and 6 bases had no gene match. CDR3 length: 16 residues. The germline CDR1 and CDR2 sequences are MDHEN and SYDVKM. DNA of the CDR3: TGTGCCAGCAGTCCAGGACTAGCGGGATCATACAATGAGCAGTTCTTC. It is translated as CASSPGLAGSYNEQFF.

The chain joins TRBV5-4 to TRBJ2-7; TRBD2 agrees at 8 bases. The CDR3 loop spans 14 amino acids. CDR1 and CDR2 (germline): SGHNT, YYREEE (reference sequence). V lost 4 bases and J lost 2; bases outside the gene matches: 5. The CDR3 sequence: CASSQSGGAYEQYF. The DNA of the CDR3 is TGTGCCAGCAGCCAGTCCGGGGGGGCCTACGAGCAGTACTTC.

The chain recombines TRBV5-6 with TRBJ2-2; D remains unclear. This CDR3 has 13 residues. Germline-derived CDR1 and CDR2 are SGHDT and YYEEEE. Trimming left V 0 bases short and J 5 bases short, with 5 bases between. The CDR3 region has the DNA TGTGCCAGCAGCTTGGGAGCTACCGGGGAGCTGTTTTTT. Its translation: CASSLGATGELFF.

This chain uses TRBV19 with TRBJ2-7; 9 bases agree with TRBD1. From germline, CDR1 is LNHDA and CDR2 SQIVND (reference sequence). Losses at the gene ends were 6 bases for V and 2 bases for J; bases not matched to a gene: 8. The length of the CDR3 is 15 residues. CDR3 residues: CASSLGTGPTYEQYF. CDR3 in DNA: TGTGCCAGTAGCCTCGGGACAGGGCCCACCTACGAGCAGTACTTC.

Remarks on this clone: It is likely a read error: a sequence one base away is far more abundant. Distinct nucleotide sequences in the sample also encode this CDR3. V gene TRBV6-1 combines with J gene TRBJ2-7; the match to TRBD2 covers 12 bases. Germline lookup yields CDR1 MNHNS and CDR2 SASEGT. CDR3 length: 15 amino acids. The trim removed 6 bases at V and 1 base at J, leaving 4 bases unmatched. The DNA of the CDR3 is TGTGCCAGCAGGACTAGCGGGGGCGAGTCCTACGAGCAGTACTTC. This codes for CASRTSGGESYEQYF.

V and J are TRBV27 and TRBJ2-1; D possibly corresponds to TRBD2 (6 bases). V lost 2 bases, J lost 3 bases, and 17 bases lay in between. CDR1 is MNHEY and CDR2 is SMNVEV in the germline V gene (reference sequence). CDR3 size: 17 residues. CDR3 protein: CASSLLLGGSFYNEQFF. CDR3 coding DNA: TGTGCCAGCAGTTTACTCCTGGGAGGCAGTTTCTACAATGAGCAGTTCTTC.

DNA of the CDR3: TGTGCCAGCAGCCATTCAGGGGAATATGGCTACACCTTC. Translation: CASSHSGEYGYTF. The chain links TRBV14 to TRBJ1-2; TRBD1 might be the D (6 bases). The V end lost 3 bases, the J end lost 5 bases, and 10 bases lay between the germline ends. The CDR3 length is 13 residues. Germline-derived CDR1 and CDR2 are SGHDN and FVKESK.

V usage is TRBV29-1 and J usage is TRBJ2-2, with D possibly TRBD2 on 6 matching bases. Germline CDR1 is SQVTM and CDR2 is ANQGSEA. Trimming removed 6 bases from V and 6 bases from J, with 11 bases in between. The CDR3 is 12 residues long. CDR3 protein: CSVGGVSGELFF. CDR3 bases: TGCAGCGTCGGCGGGGTATCCGGGGAGCTGTTTTTT.

V is TRBV19 and J is TRBJ1-2, with 8 bases matching TRBD1. This CDR3 has 14 residues. Germline CDR1 and CDR2: LNHDA and SQIVND (reference sequence). The V segment lost 7 bases and the J segment 3 bases; nucleotides outside the gene matches: 7. The CDR3 DNA reads as TGTGCCAGTACTCGACAGGGGATTTACTATGGCTACACCTTC. It specifies CASTRQGIYYGYTF.